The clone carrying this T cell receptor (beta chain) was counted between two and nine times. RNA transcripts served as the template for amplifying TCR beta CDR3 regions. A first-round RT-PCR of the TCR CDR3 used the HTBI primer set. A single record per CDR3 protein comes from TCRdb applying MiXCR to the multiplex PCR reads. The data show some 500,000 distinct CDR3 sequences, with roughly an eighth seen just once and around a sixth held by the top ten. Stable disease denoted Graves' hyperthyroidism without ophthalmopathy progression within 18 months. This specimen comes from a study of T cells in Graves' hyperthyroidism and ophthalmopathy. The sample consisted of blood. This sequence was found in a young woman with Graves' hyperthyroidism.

In nucleotides, the CDR3 is TGTGCCAGCAGCGTCCCTAGGACAGGGAGAGACTATGGCTACACCTTC. This gives the protein CASSVPRTGRDYGYTF. This sequence joins TRBV9 and TRBJ1-2, with TRBD1 identical over 8 bases. Germline V gene data show CDR1 as SGDLS and CDR2 as YYNGEE. The ends lost 2 bases at V and 3 bases at J; junction bases unmatched: 9. CDR3 size: 16 residues.